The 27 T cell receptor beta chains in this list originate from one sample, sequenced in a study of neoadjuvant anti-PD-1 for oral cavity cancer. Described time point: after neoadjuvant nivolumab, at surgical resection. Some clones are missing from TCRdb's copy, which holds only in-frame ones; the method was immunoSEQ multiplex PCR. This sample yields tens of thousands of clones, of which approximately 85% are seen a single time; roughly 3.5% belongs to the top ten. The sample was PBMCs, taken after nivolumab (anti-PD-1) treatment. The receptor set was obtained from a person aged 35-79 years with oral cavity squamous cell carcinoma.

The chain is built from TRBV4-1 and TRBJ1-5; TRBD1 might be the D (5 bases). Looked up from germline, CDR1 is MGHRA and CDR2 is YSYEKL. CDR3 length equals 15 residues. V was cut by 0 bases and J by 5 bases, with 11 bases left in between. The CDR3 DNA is TGCGCCAGCAGCCAAGATGAGCAGGGATATCAGCCCCAGCATTTT. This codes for CASSQDEQGYQPQHF.

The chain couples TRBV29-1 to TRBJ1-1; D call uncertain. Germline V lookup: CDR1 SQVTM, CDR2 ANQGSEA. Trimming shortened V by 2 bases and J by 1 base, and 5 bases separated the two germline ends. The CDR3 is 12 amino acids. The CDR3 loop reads CSVEHANTEAFF. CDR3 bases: TGCAGCGTTGAACATGCGAACACTGAAGCTTTCTTT.

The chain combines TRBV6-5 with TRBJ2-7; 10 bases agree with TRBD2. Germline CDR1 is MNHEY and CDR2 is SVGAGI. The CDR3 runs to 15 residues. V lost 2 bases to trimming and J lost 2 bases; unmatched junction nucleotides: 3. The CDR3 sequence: CASSYRTSGPYEQYF. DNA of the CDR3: TGTGCCAGCAGTTACAGGACTAGCGGACCCTACGAGCAGTACTTC.

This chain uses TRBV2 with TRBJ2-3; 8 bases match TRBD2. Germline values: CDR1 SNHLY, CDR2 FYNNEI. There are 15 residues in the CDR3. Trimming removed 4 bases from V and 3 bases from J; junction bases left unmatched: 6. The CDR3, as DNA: TGTGCCAGCAGTGGGGCCAGCGGGAGAACAGATACGCAGTATTTT. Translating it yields CASSGASGRTDTQYF.

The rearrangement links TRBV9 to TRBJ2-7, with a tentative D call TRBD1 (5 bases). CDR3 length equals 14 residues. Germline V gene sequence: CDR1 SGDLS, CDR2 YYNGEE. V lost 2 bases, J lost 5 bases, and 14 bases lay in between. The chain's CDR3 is CASSVAGMIDEQYF. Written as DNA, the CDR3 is TGTGCCAGCAGCGTGGCAGGGATGATCGACGAGCAGTACTTC.

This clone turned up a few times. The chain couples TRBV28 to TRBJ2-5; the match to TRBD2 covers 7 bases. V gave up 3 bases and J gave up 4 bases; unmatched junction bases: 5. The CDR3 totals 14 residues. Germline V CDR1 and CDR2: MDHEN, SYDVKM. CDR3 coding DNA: TGTGCCAGCAGTTTGAGCGGGGAAATAGAGACCCAGTACTTC. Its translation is CASSLSGEIETQYF.

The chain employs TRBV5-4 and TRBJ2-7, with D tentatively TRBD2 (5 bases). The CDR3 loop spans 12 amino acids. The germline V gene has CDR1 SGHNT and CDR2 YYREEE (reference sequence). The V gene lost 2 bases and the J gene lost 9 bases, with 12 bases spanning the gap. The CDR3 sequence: CASSFWGEGQYF. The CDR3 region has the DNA TGTGCCAGCAGCTTTTGGGGAGAGGGGCAGTACTTC.

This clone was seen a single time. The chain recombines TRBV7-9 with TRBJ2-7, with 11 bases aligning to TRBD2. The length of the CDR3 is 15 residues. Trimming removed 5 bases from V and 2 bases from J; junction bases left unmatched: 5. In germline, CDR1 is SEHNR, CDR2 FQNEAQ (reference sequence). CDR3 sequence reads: CASSHTSGSAYEQYF. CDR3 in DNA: TGTGCCAGCAGCCATACTAGCGGGAGCGCCTACGAGCAGTACTTC.

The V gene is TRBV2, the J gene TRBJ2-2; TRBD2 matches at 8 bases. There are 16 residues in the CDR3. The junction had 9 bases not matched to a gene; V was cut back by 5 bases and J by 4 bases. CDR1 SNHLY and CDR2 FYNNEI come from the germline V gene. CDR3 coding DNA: TGTGCCAGCAGTTCCCGACTAGCGAGGGGCACCGGGGAGCTGTTTTTT. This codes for CASSSRLARGTGELFF.

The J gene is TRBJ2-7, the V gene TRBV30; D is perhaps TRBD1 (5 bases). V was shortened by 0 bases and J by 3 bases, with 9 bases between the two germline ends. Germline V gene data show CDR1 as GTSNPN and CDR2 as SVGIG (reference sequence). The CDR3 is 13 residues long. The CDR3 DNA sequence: TGTGCCTGGAGTGTAGAGCAGGGCTACGAGCAGTACTTC. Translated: CAWSVEQGYEQYF.

This chain's CDR3 is CASTQGSRGYTF. The CDR3 coding sequence is TGTGCCAGCACTCAGGGGTCGCGTGGCTACACCTTC. This sequence joins TRBV28 and TRBJ1-2; tentative D call: TRBD1 (6 bases). CDR1 is MDHEN, CDR2 SYDVKM, per germline. The V end lost 7 bases, the J end lost 7 bases, and 13 bases lay between the germline ends. This CDR3 has 12 residues.

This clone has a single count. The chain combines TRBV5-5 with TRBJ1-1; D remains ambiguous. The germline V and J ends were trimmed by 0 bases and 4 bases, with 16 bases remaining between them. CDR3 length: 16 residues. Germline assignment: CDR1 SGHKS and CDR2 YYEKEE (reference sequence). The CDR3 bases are TGTGCCAGCAGCTTGGTGAACCTCGGTATGATCACTGAAGCTTTCTTT. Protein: CASSLVNLGMITEAFF.

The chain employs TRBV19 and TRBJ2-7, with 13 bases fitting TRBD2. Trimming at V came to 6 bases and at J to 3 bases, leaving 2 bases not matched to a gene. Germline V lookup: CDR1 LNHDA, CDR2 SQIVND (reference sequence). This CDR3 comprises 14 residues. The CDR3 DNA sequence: TGTGCCAGTAGCCGGACTAGCGGGAGCTACGAGCAGTACTTC. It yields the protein CASSRTSGSYEQYF.

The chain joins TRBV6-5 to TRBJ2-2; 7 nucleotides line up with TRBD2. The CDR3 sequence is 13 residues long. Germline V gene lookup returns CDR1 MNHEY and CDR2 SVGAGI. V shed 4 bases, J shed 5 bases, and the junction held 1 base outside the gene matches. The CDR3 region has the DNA TGTGCCAGCAGTTGGGGGGGAACCGGGGAGCTGTTTTTT. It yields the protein CASSWGGTGELFF.

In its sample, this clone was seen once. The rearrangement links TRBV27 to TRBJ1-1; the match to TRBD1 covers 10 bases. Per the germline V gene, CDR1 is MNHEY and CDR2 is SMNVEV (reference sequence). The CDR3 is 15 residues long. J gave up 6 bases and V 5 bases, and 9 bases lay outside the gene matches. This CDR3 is CASSPGDRGGAEAFF. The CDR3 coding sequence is TGTGCCAGCAGTCCTGGGGACAGGGGAGGGGCTGAAGCTTTCTTT.

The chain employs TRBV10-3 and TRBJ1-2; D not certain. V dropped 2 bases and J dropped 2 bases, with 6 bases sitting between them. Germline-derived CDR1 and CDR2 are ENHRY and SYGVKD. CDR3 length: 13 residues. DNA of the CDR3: TGTGCCATCAGTGAGATGGCAAACTATGGCTACACCTTC. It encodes CAISEMANYGYTF.

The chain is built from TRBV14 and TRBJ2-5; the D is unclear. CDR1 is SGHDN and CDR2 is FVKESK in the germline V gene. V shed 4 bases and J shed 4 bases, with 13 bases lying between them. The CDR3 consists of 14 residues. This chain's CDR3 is CASSPLDWGETQYF. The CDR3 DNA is TGTGCCAGCAGCCCTCTAGACTGGGGAGAGACCCAGTACTTC.

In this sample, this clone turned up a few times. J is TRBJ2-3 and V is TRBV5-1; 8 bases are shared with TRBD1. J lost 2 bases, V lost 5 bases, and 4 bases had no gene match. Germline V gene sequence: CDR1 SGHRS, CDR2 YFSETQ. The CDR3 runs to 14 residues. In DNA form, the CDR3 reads TGCGCCAGCAGGCAGGGACAGGACACAGATACGCAGTATTTT. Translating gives CASRQGQDTDTQYF. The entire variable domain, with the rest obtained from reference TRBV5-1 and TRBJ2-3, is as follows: KAGVTQTPRYLIKTRGQQVTLSCSPISGHRSVSWYQQTPGQGLQFLFEYFSETQRNKGNFPGRFSGRQFSNSRSEMNVSTLELGDSALYLCASRQGQDTDTQYFGPGTRLTVL.

This CDR3 reads CASSSGLAGADTQYF. The CDR3 nucleotides read TGTGCCAGCAGTTCAGGACTAGCGGGAGCAGATACGCAGTATTTT. V gene TRBV7-3 combines with J gene TRBJ2-3; TRBD2 matches 13 bases. J was trimmed by 4 bases and V by 6 bases; bases with no gene match: 4. Per germline, CDR1 SGHTA and CDR2 FQGTGA. This CDR3 is built from 15 residues.

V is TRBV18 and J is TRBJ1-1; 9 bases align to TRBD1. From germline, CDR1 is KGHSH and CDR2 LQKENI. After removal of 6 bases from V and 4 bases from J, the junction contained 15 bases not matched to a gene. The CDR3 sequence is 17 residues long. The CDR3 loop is CASSPPGQGVRGTEAFF. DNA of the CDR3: TGTGCCAGCTCTCCTCCGGGACAGGGTGTCCGGGGCACTGAAGCTTTCTTT. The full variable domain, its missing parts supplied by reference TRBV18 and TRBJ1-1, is NAGVMQNPRHLVRRRGQEARLRCSPMKGHSHVYWYRQLPEEGLKFMVYLQKENIIDESGMPKERFSAEFPKEGPSILRIQQVVRGDSAAYFCASSPPGQGVRGTEAFFGQGTRLTVV.

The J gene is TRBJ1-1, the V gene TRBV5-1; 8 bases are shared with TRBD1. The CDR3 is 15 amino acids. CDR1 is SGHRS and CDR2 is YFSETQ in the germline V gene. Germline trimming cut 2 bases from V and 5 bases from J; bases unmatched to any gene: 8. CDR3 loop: CASSFAGGAGTEAFF. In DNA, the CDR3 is TGCGCCAGCAGCTTTGCAGGGGGCGCGGGAACTGAAGCTTTCTTT.

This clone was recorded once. CDR3 amino acids: CASSYRTGETGNTIYF. The CDR3 DNA follows: TGTGCCAGCAGCTATCGGACAGGGGAAACTGGAAACACCATATATTTT. The V and J genes are TRBV5-5 and TRBJ1-3; 9 bases map to TRBD1. After removal of 3 bases from V and 2 bases from J, the junction contained 6 bases not matched to a gene. The CDR3 is made up of 16 amino acids. The germline CDR1 and CDR2 sequences are SGHKS and YYEKEE (reference sequence). The whole variable domain, filled in from reference TRBV5-5 and TRBJ1-3, reads DAGVTQSPTHLIKTRGQQVTLRCSPISGHKSVSWYQQVLGQGPQFIFQYYEKEERGRGNFPDRFSARQFPNYSSELNVNALLLGDSALYLCASSYRTGETGNTIYFGEGSWLTVV.

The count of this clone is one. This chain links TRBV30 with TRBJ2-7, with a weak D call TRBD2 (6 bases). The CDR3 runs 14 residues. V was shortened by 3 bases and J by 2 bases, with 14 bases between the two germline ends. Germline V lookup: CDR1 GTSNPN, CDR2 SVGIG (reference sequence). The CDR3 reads CAWRGRDFAYEQYF. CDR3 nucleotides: TGTGCCTGGAGGGGTAGGGACTTCGCCTACGAGCAGTACTTC.

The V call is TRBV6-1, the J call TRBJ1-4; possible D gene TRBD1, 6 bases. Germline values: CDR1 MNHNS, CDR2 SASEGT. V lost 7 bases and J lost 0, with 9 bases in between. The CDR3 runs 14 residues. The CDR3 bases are TGTGCCAGCACCCGACAGGCAACTAATGAAAAACTGTTTTTT. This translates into CASTRQATNEKLFF.

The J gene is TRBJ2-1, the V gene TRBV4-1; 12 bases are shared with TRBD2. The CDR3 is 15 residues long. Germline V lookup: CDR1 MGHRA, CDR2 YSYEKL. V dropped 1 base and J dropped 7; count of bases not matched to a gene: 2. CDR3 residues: CASSQGLAGVNEQFF. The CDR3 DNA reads TGCGCCAGCAGCCAAGGACTAGCGGGAGTAAATGAGCAGTTCTTC.

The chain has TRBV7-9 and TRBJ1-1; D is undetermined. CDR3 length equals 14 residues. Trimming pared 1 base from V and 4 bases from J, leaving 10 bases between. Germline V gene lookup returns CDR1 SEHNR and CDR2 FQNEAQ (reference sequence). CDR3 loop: CASSLEAIFTEAFF. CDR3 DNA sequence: TGTGCCAGCAGCTTAGAAGCAATTTTCACTGAAGCTTTCTTT.

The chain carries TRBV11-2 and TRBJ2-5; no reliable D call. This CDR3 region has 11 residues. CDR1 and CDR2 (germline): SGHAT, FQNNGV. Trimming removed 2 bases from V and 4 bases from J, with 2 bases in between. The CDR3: CASSLRETQYF. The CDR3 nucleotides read TGTGCCAGCAGCTTAAGAGAGACCCAGTACTTC.